What follows is one TCR beta chain and its context. Its cognate antigen is unknown. V shed 1 base and J 7 bases; nucleotides not matched to a gene: 6. The CDR3 is 16 residues long. Germline V gives CDR1 SGDLS, CDR2 YYNGEE. The sample belongs to a study of cytomegalovirus exposure and HLA in healthy donors. Study outcomes and limitations: V- and J-gene trimming of TCR beta was linked (in a later analysis) to a missense DCLRE1C variant.

The PCR ran on 60 Vbeta and 13 Jbeta primers. Data came from immunoSEQ multiplex PCR; TCRdb stores just in-frame clones and leaves some out. The sample has around 150,000 clones, around 82% seen once. This TCR was recovered from a man in his fifties or sixties in good health and CMV-seropositive. This chain connects TRBV9 to TRBJ2-2; 11 bases align to TRBD1. Source material: PBMCs. CDR3 bases: TGTGCCAGCAGCGTACCTCGGACAGGGGGCTTCGGGGAGCTGTTTTTT. It codes for CASSVPRTGGFGELFF.